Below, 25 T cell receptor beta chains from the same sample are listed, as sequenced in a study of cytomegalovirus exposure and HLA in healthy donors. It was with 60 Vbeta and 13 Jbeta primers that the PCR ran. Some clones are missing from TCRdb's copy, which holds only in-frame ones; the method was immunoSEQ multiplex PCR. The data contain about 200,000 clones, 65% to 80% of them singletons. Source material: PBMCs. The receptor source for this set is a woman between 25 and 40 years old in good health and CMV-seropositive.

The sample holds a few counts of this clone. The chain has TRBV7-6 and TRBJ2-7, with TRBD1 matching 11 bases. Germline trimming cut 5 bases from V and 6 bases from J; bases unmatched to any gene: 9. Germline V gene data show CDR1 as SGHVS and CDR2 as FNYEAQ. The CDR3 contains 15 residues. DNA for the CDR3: TGTGCCAGCAGCGCCGGGACAGGGGGATCTAGCGAGCAGTACTTC. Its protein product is CASSAGTGGSSEQYF.

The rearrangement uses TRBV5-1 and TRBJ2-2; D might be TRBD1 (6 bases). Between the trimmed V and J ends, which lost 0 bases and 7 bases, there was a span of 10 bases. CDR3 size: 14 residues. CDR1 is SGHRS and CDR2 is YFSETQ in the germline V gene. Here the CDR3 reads CASSLEVRGGELFF. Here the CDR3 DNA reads TGCGCCAGCAGCTTGGAGGTCAGGGGCGGGGAGCTGTTTTTT.

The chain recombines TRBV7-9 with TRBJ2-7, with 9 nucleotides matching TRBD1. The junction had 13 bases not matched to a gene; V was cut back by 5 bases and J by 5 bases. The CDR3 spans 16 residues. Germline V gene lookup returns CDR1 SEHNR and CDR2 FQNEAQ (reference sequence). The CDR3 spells CASSQRAGTGNNEQYF. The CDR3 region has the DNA TGTGCCAGCAGCCAAAGGGCAGGGACAGGGAACAACGAGCAGTACTTC.

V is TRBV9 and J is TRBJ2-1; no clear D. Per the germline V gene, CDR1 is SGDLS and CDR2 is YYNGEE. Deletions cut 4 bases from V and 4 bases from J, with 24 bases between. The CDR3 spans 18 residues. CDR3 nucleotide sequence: TGTGCCAGCAGCCCCTCACAATGGGCGCCTCACAATTACAATGAGCAGTTCTTC. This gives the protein CASSPSQWAPHNYNEQFF.

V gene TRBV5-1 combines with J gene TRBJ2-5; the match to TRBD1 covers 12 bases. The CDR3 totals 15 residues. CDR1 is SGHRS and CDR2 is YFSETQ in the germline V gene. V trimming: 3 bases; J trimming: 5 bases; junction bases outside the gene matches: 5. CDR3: CASSSGQGAGETQYF. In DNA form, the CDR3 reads TGCGCCAGCAGCTCGGGACAGGGGGCGGGGGAGACCCAGTACTTC.

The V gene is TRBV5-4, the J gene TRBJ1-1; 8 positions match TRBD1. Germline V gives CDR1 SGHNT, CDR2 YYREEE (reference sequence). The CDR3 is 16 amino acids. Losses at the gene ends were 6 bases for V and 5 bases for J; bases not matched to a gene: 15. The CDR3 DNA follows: TGTGCCAGCACGACCCCCTCAGGGGGCGCGAGGACTGAAGCTTTCTTT. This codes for CASTTPSGGARTEAFF.

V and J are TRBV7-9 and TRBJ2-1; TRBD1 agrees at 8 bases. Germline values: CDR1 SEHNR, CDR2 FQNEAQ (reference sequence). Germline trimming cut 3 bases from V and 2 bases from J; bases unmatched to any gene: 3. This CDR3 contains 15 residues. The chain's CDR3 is CASSFPTGAYNEQFF. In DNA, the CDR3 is TGTGCCAGCAGCTTCCCGACAGGGGCCTACAATGAGCAGTTCTTC. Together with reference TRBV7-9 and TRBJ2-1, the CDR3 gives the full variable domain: DTGVSQNPRHKITKRGQNVTFRCDPISEHNRLYWYRQTLGQGPEFLTYFQNEAQLEKSRLLSDRFSAERPKGSFSTLEIQRTEQGDSAMYLCASSFPTGAYNEQFFGPGTRLTVL.

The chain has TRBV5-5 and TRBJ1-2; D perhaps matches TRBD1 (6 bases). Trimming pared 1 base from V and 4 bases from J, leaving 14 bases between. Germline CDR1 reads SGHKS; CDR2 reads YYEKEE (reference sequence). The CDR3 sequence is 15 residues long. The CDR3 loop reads CASSLNTGLGYGYTF. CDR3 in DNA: TGTGCCAGCAGCTTGAACACAGGGCTAGGCTATGGCTACACCTTC.

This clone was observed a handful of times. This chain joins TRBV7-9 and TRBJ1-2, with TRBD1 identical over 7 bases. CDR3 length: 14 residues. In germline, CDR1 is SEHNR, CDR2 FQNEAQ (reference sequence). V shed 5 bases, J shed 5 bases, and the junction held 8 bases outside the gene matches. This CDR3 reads CASSPRDSRYGYTF. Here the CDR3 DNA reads TGTGCCAGCAGCCCTCGGGACAGCAGATATGGCTACACCTTC.

Here the CDR3 DNA reads TGTGCCAGCAGCTCGCTCGTGCGGTCTATGGATACGCAGTATTTT. Translating gives CASSSLVRSMDTQYF. This rearrangement joins TRBV7-9 to TRBJ2-3; D not resolved. Germline loops: CDR1 SEHNR, CDR2 FQNEAQ (reference sequence). Trimming pared 4 bases from V and 6 bases from J, leaving 17 bases between. This CDR3 is built from 15 residues. The full variable domain, its missing parts supplied by reference TRBV7-9 and TRBJ2-3, is DTGVSQNPRHKITKRGQNVTFRCDPISEHNRLYWYRQTLGQGPEFLTYFQNEAQLEKSRLLSDRFSAERPKGSFSTLEIQRTEQGDSAMYLCASSSLVRSMDTQYFGPGTRLTVL.

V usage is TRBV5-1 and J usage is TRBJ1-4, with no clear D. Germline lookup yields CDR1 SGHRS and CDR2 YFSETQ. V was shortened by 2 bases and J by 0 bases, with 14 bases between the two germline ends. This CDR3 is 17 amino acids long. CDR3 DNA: TGCGCCAGCAGCTTTTACGGCGGCCCGGCAACTAATGAAAAACTGTTTTTT. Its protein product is CASSFYGGPATNEKLFF.

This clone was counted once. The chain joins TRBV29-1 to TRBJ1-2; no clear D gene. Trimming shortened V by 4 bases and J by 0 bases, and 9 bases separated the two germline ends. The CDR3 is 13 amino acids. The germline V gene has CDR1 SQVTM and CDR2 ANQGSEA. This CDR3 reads CSVVEDSNYGYTF. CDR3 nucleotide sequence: TGCAGCGTTGTTGAGGATTCTAACTATGGCTACACCTTC.

The CDR3 here is CASRKTGDSNQPQHF. DNA of the CDR3: TGTGCCAGCAGAAAAACAGGGGATAGCAATCAGCCCCAGCATTTT. The chain joins TRBV5-6 to TRBJ1-5; TRBD1 matches at 7 bases. CDR3 length equals 15 residues. Germline V lookup: CDR1 SGHDT, CDR2 YYEEEE. V shed 5 bases and J 0 bases; nucleotides not matched to a gene: 5.

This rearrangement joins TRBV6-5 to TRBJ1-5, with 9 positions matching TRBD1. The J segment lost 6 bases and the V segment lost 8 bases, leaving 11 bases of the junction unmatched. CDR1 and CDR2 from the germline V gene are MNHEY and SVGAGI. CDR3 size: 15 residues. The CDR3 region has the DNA TGTGCCAGCGCGCGAACAGGGGGCGGGGGTCAGCCCCAGCATTTT. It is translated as CASARTGGGGQPQHF.

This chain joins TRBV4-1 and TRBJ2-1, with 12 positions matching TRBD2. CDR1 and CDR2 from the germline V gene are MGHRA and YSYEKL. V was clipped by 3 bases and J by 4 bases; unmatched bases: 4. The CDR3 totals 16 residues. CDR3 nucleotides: TGCGCCAGCAGCCACGGACTAGCGGGATCGTACAATGAGCAGTTCTTC. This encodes CASSHGLAGSYNEQFF.

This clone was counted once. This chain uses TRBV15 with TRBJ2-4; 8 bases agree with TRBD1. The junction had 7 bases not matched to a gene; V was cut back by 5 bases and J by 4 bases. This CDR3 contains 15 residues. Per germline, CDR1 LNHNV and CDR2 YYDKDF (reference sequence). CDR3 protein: CATSPPGDRKNIQYF. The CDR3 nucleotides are TGTGCCACCAGCCCCCCGGGGGACAGGAAAAACATTCAGTACTTC.

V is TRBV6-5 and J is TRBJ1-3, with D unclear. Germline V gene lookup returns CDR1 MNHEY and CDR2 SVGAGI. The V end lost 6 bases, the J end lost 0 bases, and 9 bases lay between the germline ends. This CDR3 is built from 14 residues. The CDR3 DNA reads TGTGCCAGCAGCCTTACAAGCTCTGGAAACACCATATATTTT. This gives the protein CASSLTSSGNTIYF.

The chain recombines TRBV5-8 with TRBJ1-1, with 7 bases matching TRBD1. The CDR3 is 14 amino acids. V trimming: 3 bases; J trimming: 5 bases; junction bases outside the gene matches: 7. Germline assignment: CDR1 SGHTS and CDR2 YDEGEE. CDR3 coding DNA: TGTGCCAGCAGCTCGACAGGGTACGGAACTGAAGCTTTCTTT. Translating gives CASSSTGYGTEAFF.

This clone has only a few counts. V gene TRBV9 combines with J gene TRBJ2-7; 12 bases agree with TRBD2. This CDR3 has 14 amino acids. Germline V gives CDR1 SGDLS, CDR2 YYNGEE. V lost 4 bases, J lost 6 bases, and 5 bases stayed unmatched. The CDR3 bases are TGTGCCAGCAGCCTAGCGGGAGGGTCGGGCGAGCAGTACTTC. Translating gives CASSLAGGSGEQYF. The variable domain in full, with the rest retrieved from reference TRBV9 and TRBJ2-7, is DSGVTQTPKHLITATGQRVTLRCSPRSGDLSVYWYQQSLDQGLQFLIQYYNGEERAKGNILERFSAQQFPDLHSELNLSSLELGDSALYFCASSLAGGSGEQYFGPGTRLTVT.

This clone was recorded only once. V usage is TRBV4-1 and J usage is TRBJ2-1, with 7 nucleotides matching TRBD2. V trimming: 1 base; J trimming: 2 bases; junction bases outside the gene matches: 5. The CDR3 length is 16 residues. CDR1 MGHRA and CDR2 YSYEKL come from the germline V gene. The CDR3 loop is CASSQVEGGPYNEQFF. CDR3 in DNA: TGCGCCAGCAGCCAAGTTGAGGGAGGGCCCTACAATGAGCAGTTCTTC.

In nucleotides, the CDR3 is TGTGCCAGCAGCCCCCGGGACTGGTCCTACGAGCAGTACTTC. This encodes CASSPRDWSYEQYF. The V and J genes are TRBV13 and TRBJ2-7; TRBD2 might be the D (6 bases). V shed 5 bases and J shed 1 base, with 12 bases lying between them. There are 14 residues in the CDR3. Germline V CDR1 and CDR2: PRHDT, FYEKMQ (reference sequence).

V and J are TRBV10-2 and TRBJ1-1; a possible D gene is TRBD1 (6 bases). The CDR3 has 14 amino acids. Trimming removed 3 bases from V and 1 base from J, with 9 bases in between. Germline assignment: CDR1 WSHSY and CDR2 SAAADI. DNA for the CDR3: TGCGCCAGCAGTGATTGGGGGCCGAACACTGAAGCTTTCTTT. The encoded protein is CASSDWGPNTEAFF.

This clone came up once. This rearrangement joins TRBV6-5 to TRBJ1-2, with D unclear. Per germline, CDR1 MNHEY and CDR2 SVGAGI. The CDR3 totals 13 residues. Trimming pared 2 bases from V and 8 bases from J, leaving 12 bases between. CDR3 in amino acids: CASSYPEGWGYTF. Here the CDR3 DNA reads TGTGCCAGCAGTTACCCGGAGGGCTGGGGCTACACCTTC.

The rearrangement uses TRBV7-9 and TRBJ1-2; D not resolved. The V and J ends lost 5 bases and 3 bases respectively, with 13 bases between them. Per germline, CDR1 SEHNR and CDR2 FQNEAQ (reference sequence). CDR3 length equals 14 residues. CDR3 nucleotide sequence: TGTGCCAGCAGCCTCTCCAGGTCGGACTATGGCTACACCTTC. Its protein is CASSLSRSDYGYTF.

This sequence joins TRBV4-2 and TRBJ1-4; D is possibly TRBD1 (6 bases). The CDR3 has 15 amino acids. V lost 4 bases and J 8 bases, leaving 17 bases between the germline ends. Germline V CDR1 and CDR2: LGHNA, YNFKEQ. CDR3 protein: CASSPVQGEDEKLFF. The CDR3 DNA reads TGTGCCAGCAGCCCTGTACAGGGAGAGGACGAAAAACTGTTTTTT.